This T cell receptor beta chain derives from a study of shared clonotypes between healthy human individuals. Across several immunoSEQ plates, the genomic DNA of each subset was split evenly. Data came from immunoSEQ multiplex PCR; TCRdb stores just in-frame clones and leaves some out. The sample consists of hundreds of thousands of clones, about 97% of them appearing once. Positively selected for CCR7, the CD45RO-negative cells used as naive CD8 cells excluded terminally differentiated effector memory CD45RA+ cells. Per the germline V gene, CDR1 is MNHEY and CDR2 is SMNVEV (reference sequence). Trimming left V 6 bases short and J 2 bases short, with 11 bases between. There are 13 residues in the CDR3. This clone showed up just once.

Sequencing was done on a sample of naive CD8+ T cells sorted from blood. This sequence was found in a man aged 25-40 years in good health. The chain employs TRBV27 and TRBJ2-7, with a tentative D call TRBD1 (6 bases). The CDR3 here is CASSTGPAYEQYF. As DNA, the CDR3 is TGTGCCAGCAGCACAGGGCCGGCCTACGAGCAGTACTTC.